The clone carrying this T cell receptor beta chain was recorded a few times. Its matching antigen is unknown. The study ran its PCR with 60 Vbeta and 13 Jbeta primers. TCRdb's table, derived via immunoSEQ multiplex PCR, lists solely in-frame clones and lacks some. Among about 140,000 clones listed, 76% were seen once. These data are taken from a study of cytomegalovirus exposure and HLA in healthy donors. Notes on the study in general: Under in vitro conditions, a few CMV-associated chains were confirmed as specific for CMV antigens. Earlier analysis yielded a pattern in which most TCR beta V segments were productive about 87% or about 30% of the time. A missense variant in DCLRE1C was later tied to TCR beta V- and J-gene trimming.

Looked up from germline, CDR1 is LNHDA and CDR2 is SQIVND (reference sequence). V shed 6 bases, J shed 0 bases, and the junction held 1 base outside the gene matches. This CDR3 has 14 amino acids. This TCR was sampled from a man aged 35-49 years in good health and CMV-seronegative. The chain couples TRBV19 to TRBJ2-3; TRBD2 aligns across 9 bases. Specimen: PBMCs. CDR3 protein: CASSLAGSTDTQYF. In nucleotides, the CDR3 is TGTGCCAGTAGCCTAGCGGGGAGCACAGATACGCAGTATTTT.